The 16 T cell receptor beta chains below were found in one sample sequenced in a study of blood T cells in healthy people across ages. Alongside a J-beta primer mix, a sample-barcoded 5' primer served in a second PCR lasting roughly 6 to 12 cycles. One entry per CDR3 protein, called by TCRdb with MiXCR from the 5' RACE reads. The sample includes about 580,000 distinct CDR3 sequences, roughly 48% of them seen just once. Sequencing was carried out using blood. All receptors derive from a man of 80 years or more in good health.

This CDR3 is CASSQDVITATGYTF. CDR3 bases: TGTGCCAGCAGCCAAGATGTGATTACGGCTACAGGCTACACCTTC. The chain carries TRBV3-1 and TRBJ1-2, with D uncertain. Germline CDR1 LGHDT, CDR2 YNNKEL (reference sequence). The CDR3 is 15 residues long. Trimming took off 0 bases at V and 8 bases at J, with 16 bases between the two ends. Based on the CDR3 plus reference TRBV3-1 and TRBJ1-2, the full variable domain is DTAVSQTPKYLVTQMGNDKSIKCEQNLGHDTMYWYKQDSKKFLKIMFSYNNKELIINETVPNRFSPKSPDKAHLNLHINSLELGDSAVYFCASSQDVITATGYTFGSGTRLTVV.

There are a few counts of this clonotype. The chain couples TRBV20-1 to TRBJ2-1, with D perhaps matching TRBD2 (5 bases). CDR3 length: 16 amino acids. V was cut by 7 bases and J by 0 bases, with 19 bases left in between. The germline V gene has CDR1 DFQATT and CDR2 SNEGSKA (reference sequence). The CDR3 nucleotides read TGCAGTGTTCACACTCAAAGCGGAAGCTCCTACAATGAGCAGTTCTTC. Translated: CSVHTQSGSSYNEQFF.

The chain is built from TRBV7-9 and TRBJ2-1; 13 bases match TRBD2. The end of the DNA aligns better with TRBJ2-7, so the J call may be wrong. CDR3 length equals 18 residues. The V gene's germline CDR1 is SEHNR and CDR2 FQNEAQ (reference sequence). For the CDR3, the DNA is TGTGCCAGCAGCTTAGGACCTGGGACTAGCGGGACCTACAATGAGCAGTACTTC. It is translated as CASSLGPGTSGTYNEQYF.

V is TRBV20-1 and J is TRBJ2-7, with no clear D. Trimming pared 1 base from V and 2 bases from J, leaving 12 bases between. In germline, CDR1 is DFQATT, CDR2 SNEGSKA (reference sequence). This CDR3 is 14 amino acids long. CDR3 nucleotide sequence: TGCAGTGCTAGAGTGCCGGAATCAACCTACGAGCAGTACTTC. Residues: CSARVPESTYEQYF.

In its sample, this clonotype was seen a few times. J is TRBJ2-1 and V is TRBV12-3 or TRBV12-4; TRBD2 aligns across 11 bases. The CDR3 sequence is 15 residues long. V lost 6 bases to trimming and J lost 2 bases; unmatched junction nucleotides: 3. CDR3: CASRPGLAAYNEQFF. The CDR3 nucleotides read TGTGCCAGCAGGCCGGGACTAGCGGCCTACAATGAGCAGTTCTTC.

Only a few counts were recorded for this clonotype. This chain joins TRBV20-1 and TRBJ2-7; the D gene is possibly TRBD2 (5 bases). Germline assignment: CDR1 DFQATT and CDR2 SNEGSKA (reference sequence). This CDR3 is built from 15 residues. V was trimmed by 3 bases and J by 1 base, leaving 16 bases between them. As DNA, the CDR3 is TGCAGTGCTAGCCGGGGAGAGGCTAGTTCCTACGAGCAGTACTTC. It encodes CSASRGEASSYEQYF.

This clonotype has just a few counts. V gene TRBV20-1 combines with J gene TRBJ2-5; D uncertain. The CDR3 covers 14 residues. V shed 3 bases and J shed 5 bases, with 16 bases lying between them. CDR1 is DFQATT and CDR2 is SNEGSKA in the germline V gene (reference sequence). CDR3 bases: TGCAGTGCTAGGCCATCAGACCTGTGGGAGACCCAGTACTTC. Translation: CSARPSDLWETQYF.

On this clonotype itself: Possible read error: a much larger clone is one base away. The rearrangement joins TRBV10-3 to TRBJ2-3; D is perhaps TRBD2 (5 bases). The CDR3 runs to 13 residues. Germline values: CDR1 ENHRY, CDR2 SYGVKD. The V gene lost 10 bases and the J gene lost 1 base, with 12 bases spanning the gap. The CDR3 DNA reads as TGTGCCACCAGACTGGAGGGCACAGATACGCAGTATTTT. It encodes CATRLEGTDTQYF.

V gene TRBV10-3 combines with J gene TRBJ1-4, with 7 bases identical to TRBD1. The germline gives CDR1 ENHRY, CDR2 SYGVKD. The CDR3 extends over 13 amino acids. The trim removed 6 bases at V and 5 bases at J, leaving 3 bases unmatched. The CDR3 loop is CAISGQENEKLFF. CDR3 bases: TGTGCCATCAGCGGACAGGAGAATGAAAAACTGTTTTTT.

The chain combines TRBV5-6 with TRBJ2-3, with D uncertain. Germline V gives CDR1 SGHDT, CDR2 YYEEEE. Trimming left V 1 base short and J 7 bases short, with 7 bases between. The CDR3 runs to 12 residues. This chain's CDR3 is CASSLSTNTQYF. The CDR3 DNA reads as TGTGCCAGCAGCTTGTCGACGAATACGCAGTATTTT.

As for this clonotype: Relative to the germline gene, one junction end is altered; a read error may explain this. The chain has TRBV7-9 and TRBJ2-5; D is perhaps TRBD1 (5 bases). CDR1 SEHNR and CDR2 FQNEAQ come from the germline V gene (reference sequence). This CDR3 spans 11 amino acids. The CDR3 loop is CVSSSGYTQYF. The CDR3 nucleotides read TGTGTCAGCAGTTCAGGGTACACCCAGTACTTC. Full variable domain (remainder filled in from reference TRBV7-9 and TRBJ2-5): DTGVSQNPRHKITKRGQNVTFRCDPISEHNRLYWYRQTLGQGPEFLTYFQNEAQLEKSRLLSDRFSAERPKGSFSTLEIQRTEQGDSAMYLCVSSSGYTQYFGPGTRLLVL.

There are a few counts of this clonotype. The chain employs TRBV7-9 and TRBJ2-3; no clear D gene. The length of the CDR3 is 14 residues. Trimming left V 4 bases short and J 2 bases short, with 10 bases between. Germline-derived CDR1 and CDR2 are SEHNR and FQNEAQ (reference sequence). The CDR3 DNA follows: TGTGCCAGCAGCTCAACCCCTGTCACAGATACGCAGTATTTT. Amino acid sequence: CASSSTPVTDTQYF.

This clonotype has a count of ten or more. The chain carries TRBV7-2 and TRBJ2-7; tentatively, D is TRBD1 (6 bases). The germline gives CDR1 SGHTA, CDR2 FQGNSA. This CDR3 spans 14 amino acids. Trimming shortened V by 1 base and J by 6 bases, and 13 bases separated the two germline ends. The CDR3 nucleotides read TGTGCCAGCAGCTTAGTATTGGGGGCGGCCGAGCAGTACTTC. Translation: CASSLVLGAAEQYF.

The chain uses TRBV6-5 and TRBJ2-3, with D possibly TRBD1 on 5 matching bases. V lost 7 bases and J 6 bases, leaving 14 bases between the germline ends. CDR1 and CDR2 (germline): MNHEY, SVGAGI. The CDR3 sequence is 13 residues long. Written as DNA, the CDR3 is TGTGCCAGCATTGGGGCCCTACGGGATACGCAGTATTTT. Translating it yields CASIGALRDTQYF.

This chain links TRBV28 with TRBJ1-6, with 10 bases matching TRBD1. The germline gives CDR1 MDHEN, CDR2 SYDVKM. The V segment lost 6 bases and the J segment 5 bases; nucleotides outside the gene matches: 4. The CDR3 is made up of 15 amino acids. CDR3 DNA: TGTGCCAGCAGACCGGGACAGGGGAATAATTCACCCCTCCACTTT. Amino acid sequence: CASRPGQGNNSPLHF.

The chain joins TRBV20-1 to TRBJ1-5, with D tentatively TRBD1 (6 bases). Looked up from germline, CDR1 is DFQATT and CDR2 is SNEGSKA (reference sequence). The length of the CDR3 is 16 residues. The V gene lost 3 bases and the J gene lost 1 base, with 16 bases spanning the gap. The CDR3 DNA reads TGCAGTGCTAGGTCGGGGGGGCGCGGGAGCAATCAGCCCCAGCATTTT. Protein sequence: CSARSGGRGSNQPQHF.